The 16 T cell receptor beta chains given below trace back to one sample, sequenced in a study of T-cell reconstitution after alpha-beta-depleted transplantation in children. This sample's TCRbeta library carried unique molecular identifier barcodes. Using its own MiXCR run on the PCR reads, TCRdb lists one record per CDR3 protein. The table includes some 530,000 distinct CDR3 sequences, 12% detected once. Specimen: PBMCs from the stem cell graft donor, collected from the stem cell graft. These TCRs come from a human donor who donated a stem cell graft to a child with combined immunodeficiency.

This clonotype occurred many times. The rearrangement links TRBV20-1 to TRBJ2-6, with D hard to call. The ends were cut back, 3 bases at V and 2 bases at J, with 14 bases in the middle. The CDR3 is made up of 16 amino acids. Germline-derived CDR1 and CDR2 are DFQATT and SNEGSKA (reference sequence). This CDR3 reads CSASRAAITGANVLTF. The CDR3 bases are TGCAGTGCTAGTCGGGCAGCAATCACTGGGGCCAACGTCCTGACTTTC.

This chain connects TRBV7-6 to TRBJ2-5; D not certain. CDR1 is SGHVS and CDR2 is FNYEAQ in the germline V gene. The CDR3 is made up of 13 amino acids. V gave up 2 bases and J gave up 3 bases, with 7 bases separating them. The CDR3 loop is CASSLYQEETQYF. For the CDR3, the DNA is TGTGCCAGCAGCTTATACCAGGAAGAGACCCAGTACTTC.

This chain uses TRBV6-1 with TRBJ1-5; 7 bases are shared with TRBD1. This CDR3 is built from 16 residues. Unmatched junction bases numbered 8, after V lost 6 bases and J lost 0 bases. Germline V gives CDR1 MNHNS, CDR2 SASEGT. The DNA for the CDR3 is TGTGCCAGCAGGAACGACAGGGCGTATAGCAATCAGCCCCAGCATTTT. This gives the protein CASRNDRAYSNQPQHF.

This clonotype was counted between two and nine times. This chain links TRBV7-2 with TRBJ2-3; 7 bases are a match to TRBD2. The CDR3 contains 16 residues. V shed 1 base, J shed 2 bases, and the junction held 6 bases outside the gene matches. Germline loops: CDR1 SGHTA, CDR2 FQGNSA. CDR3 DNA: TGTGCCAGCAGCTTAGGACCAGCGGGGACCACAGATACGCAGTATTTT. Amino acid sequence: CASSLGPAGTTDTQYF. The whole variable domain, filled in from reference TRBV7-2 and TRBJ2-3, reads GAGVSQSPSNKVTEKGKDVELRCDPISGHTALYWYRQSLGQGLEFLIYFQGNSAPDKSGLPSDRFSAERTGGSVSTLTIQRTQQEDSAVYLCASSLGPAGTTDTQYFGPGTRLTVL.

This clonotype was observed a few times. The chain has TRBV29-1 and TRBJ2-1; TRBD2 aligns across 8 bases. Germline CDR1 and CDR2: SQVTM and ANQGSEA. The CDR3 loop spans 13 amino acids. The V and J ends lost 4 bases and 3 bases, in that order; junction bases with no gene match: 2. CDR3 amino acids: CSVASGGYNEQFF. The DNA of the CDR3 is TGCAGCGTTGCCAGCGGGGGCTACAATGAGCAGTTCTTC.

V gene TRBV30 combines with J gene TRBJ1-1, with a weak D call TRBD1 (5 bases). The V and J ends lost 4 bases and 6 bases respectively, with 15 bases between them. Germline CDR1 reads GTSNPN; CDR2 reads SVGIG (reference sequence). This CDR3 spans 13 amino acids. CDR3 region: CAWKAGRYAEAFF. The CDR3, as DNA: TGTGCCTGGAAGGCGGGGCGGTACGCTGAAGCTTTCTTT.

At least ten counts were recorded for this clonotype. This chain joins TRBV6-1 and TRBJ2-2; maybe TRBD1 (6 bases). The CDR3 consists of 13 residues. Trimming removed 6 bases from V and 4 bases from J, with 9 bases in between. Per germline, CDR1 MNHNS and CDR2 SASEGT. CDR3 bases: TGTGCCAGCAGGCGACAGGCCACCGGGGAGCTGTTTTTT. Protein sequence: CASRRQATGELFF.

V is TRBV13 and J is TRBJ2-4; TRBD1 matches at 10 bases. The V gene's germline CDR1 is PRHDT and CDR2 FYEKMQ (reference sequence). Trimming cost V 8 bases and J 6 bases; bases outside gene matches: 19. This CDR3 is built from 18 residues. The CDR3 loop is CASGAGLGTGEPLNIQYF. The CDR3 bases are TGTGCCAGCGGCGCTGGCCTCGGGACAGGGGAGCCCTTAAACATTCAGTACTTC.

This clonotype was seen only a few times. The chain carries TRBV28 and TRBJ2-3; D not certain. This CDR3 spans 14 amino acids. The V and J ends lost 5 bases and 1 base respectively, with 10 bases between them. Germline loops: CDR1 MDHEN, CDR2 SYDVKM. The CDR3 DNA reads as TGTGCCAGCAGTGAGGACGTCGGCACAGATACGCAGTATTTT. Amino acid sequence: CASSEDVGTDTQYF.

The V and J genes are TRBV27 and TRBJ2-2, with D possibly TRBD1 on 5 matching bases. This CDR3 contains 14 residues. V shed 7 bases and J shed 1 base, with 10 bases lying between them. Germline CDR1 MNHEY, CDR2 SMNVEV (reference sequence). The CDR3 sequence: CASKTGWNTGELFF. CDR3 coding DNA: TGTGCCAGCAAAACAGGATGGAACACCGGGGAGCTGTTTTTT.

This clonotype showed up just a few times. This chain uses TRBV10-3 with TRBJ2-7; TRBD1 aligns across 12 bases. The CDR3 totals 14 residues. Germline lookup yields CDR1 ENHRY and CDR2 SYGVKD. V was clipped by 11 bases and J by 6 bases; unmatched bases: 11. The CDR3 coding sequence is TGTGCCGCCGTGGGGACAGGGGGCTATTCCGAGCAGTACTTC. It specifies CAAVGTGGYSEQYF.

This clonotype was found a few times. The CDR3 sequence: CASSPLGAATTDTQYF. CDR3 coding DNA: TGTGCCAGCAGCCCCCTTGGGGCAGCGACCACAGATACGCAGTATTTT. The rearrangement uses TRBV7-6 and TRBJ2-3, with D possibly matching TRBD1 (5 bases). The V and J ends lost 5 bases and 2 bases respectively, with 17 bases between them. Germline assignment: CDR1 SGHVS and CDR2 FNYEAQ. The CDR3 sequence is 16 residues long.

This clonotype occurred a few times. The chain carries TRBV11-1 and TRBJ1-1; D perhaps matches TRBD1 (6 bases). CDR1 SGHAT and CDR2 FQDESV come from the germline V gene (reference sequence). The CDR3 sequence is 14 residues long. V shed 5 bases and J shed 7 bases, with 17 bases lying between them. The CDR3 DNA sequence: TGTGCCAGCAGCGATTCCAACAGGGTAGGTGAAGCTTTCTTT. It encodes CASSDSNRVGEAFF.

This clonotype appeared many times. The chain joins TRBV12-3 or TRBV12-4 to TRBJ2-5; D unresolved. Trimming took 3 bases from V and 1 from J, leaving 18 bases between them. The CDR3 extends over 17 amino acids. The CDR3 spells CASSLGPPTNLQETQYF. CDR3 nucleotides: TGTGCCAGCAGTTTGGGCCCCCCGACAAACCTCCAAGAGACCCAGTACTTC.

This chain joins TRBV12-3 or TRBV12-4 and TRBJ1-2, with 7 bases aligning to TRBD1. With 3 bases clipped from V and 11 bases from J, the junction kept 9 bases outside the gene matches. The length of the CDR3 is 13 residues. CDR3 sequence: CASSFTGTVDYTF. CDR3 nucleotides: TGTGCCAGCAGTTTCACCGGGACAGTTGATTACACCTTC.

This chain uses TRBV6-2 or TRBV6-3 with TRBJ2-5; TRBD1 agrees at 8 bases. This CDR3 is built from 16 residues. V shed 4 bases, J shed 4 bases, and the junction held 11 bases outside the gene matches. The germline V gene encodes CDR1 MNHEY and CDR2 SVGEGT. The CDR3 loop is CASSSGGQALGETQYF. In DNA, the CDR3 is TGTGCCAGCAGTTCCGGGGGACAGGCTCTAGGAGAGACCCAGTACTTC.